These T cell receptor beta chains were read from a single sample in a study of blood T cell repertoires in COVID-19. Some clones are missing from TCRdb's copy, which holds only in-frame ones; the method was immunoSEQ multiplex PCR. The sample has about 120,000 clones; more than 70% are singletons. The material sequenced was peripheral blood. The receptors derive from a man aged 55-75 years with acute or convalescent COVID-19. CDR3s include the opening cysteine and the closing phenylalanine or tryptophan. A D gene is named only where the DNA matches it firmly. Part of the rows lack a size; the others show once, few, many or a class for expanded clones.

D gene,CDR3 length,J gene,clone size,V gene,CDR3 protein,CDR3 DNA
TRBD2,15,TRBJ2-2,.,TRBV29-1,CSVPTSGSYTGELFF,TGCAGCGTCCCCACTAGCGGGAGTTACACCGGGGAGCTGTTTTTT
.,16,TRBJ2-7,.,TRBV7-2,CASSPTGGYSSYEQYF,TGTGCCAGCAGCCCCACGGGGGGCTATAGCTCCTACGAGCAGTACTTC
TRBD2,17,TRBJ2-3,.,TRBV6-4,CASSDSIPSGYTDTQYF,TGTGCCAGCAGTGACTCGATTCCTAGCGGGTACACAGATACGCAGTATTTT
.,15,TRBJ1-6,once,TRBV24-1,CATSRQGLRGSPLHF,TGTGCCACCAGTCGCCAGGGATTAAGAGGTTCACCCCTCCACTTT
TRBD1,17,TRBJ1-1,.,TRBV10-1,CASSPSGTGEMNTEAFF,TGCGCCAGCAGCCCCTCCGGGACAGGAGAGATGAACACTGAAGCTTTCTTT
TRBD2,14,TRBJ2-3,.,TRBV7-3,CASSLAGGVDTQYF,TGTGCCAGCAGTTTAGCGGGAGGAGTAGATACGCAGTATTTT
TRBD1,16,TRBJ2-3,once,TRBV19,CASSQDRGRYTDTQYF,TGTGCCAGTAGTCAGGACAGGGGGCGATACACAGATACGCAGTATTTT
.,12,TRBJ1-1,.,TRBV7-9,CASSLPPIEAFF,TGTGCCAGCAGCTTACCCCCCATTGAAGCTTTCTTT
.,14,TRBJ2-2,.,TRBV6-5,CASSYSYDTGELFF,TGTGCCAGCAGTTACTCGTATGACACCGGGGAGCTGTTTTTT
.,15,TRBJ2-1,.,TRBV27,CASSLLGVGYNEQFF,TGTGCCAGCAGTTTATTAGGGGTAGGGTACAATGAGCAGTTCTTC
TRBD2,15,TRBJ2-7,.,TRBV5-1,CASSFDTSGSYEQYF,TGCGCCAGCAGCTTTGATACTAGCGGGTCCTACGAGCAGTACTTC
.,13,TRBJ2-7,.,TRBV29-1,CSVTDGLSYEQYF,TGCAGCGTCACGGACGGACTATCCTACGAGCAGTACTTC
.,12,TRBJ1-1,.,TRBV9,CASSLQGSEAFF,TGTGCCAGCAGCTTGCAGGGTTCGGAAGCTTTCTTT
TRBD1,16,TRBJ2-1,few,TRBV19,CASRISGTGAYNEQFF,TGTGCCAGTAGAATCTCCGGGACAGGCGCCTACAATGAGCAGTTCTTC
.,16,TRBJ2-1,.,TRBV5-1,CASSLGGLRGNNEQFF,TGCGCCAGCAGCTTGGGCGGTCTAAGGGGTAACAATGAGCAGTTCTTC
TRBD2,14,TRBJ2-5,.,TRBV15,CATSAGDSQETQYF,TGTGCCACCAGCGCGGGGGACTCGCAAGAGACCCAGTACTTC
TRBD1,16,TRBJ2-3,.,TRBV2,CASSPTRTGVTDTQYF,TGTGCCAGCAGTCCCACGAGGACAGGGGTAACAGATACGCAGTATTTT
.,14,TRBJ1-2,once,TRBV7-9,CASSSSGTDYGYTF,TGTGCCAGCAGCTCATCGGGGACTGACTATGGCTACACCTTC
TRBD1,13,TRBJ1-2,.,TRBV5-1,CASSLEGAGGYTF,TGCGCCAGCAGCTTGGAGGGGGCGGGCGGCTACACCTTC
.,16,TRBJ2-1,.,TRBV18,CASSPYRASSYNEQFF,TGTGCCAGCTCACCATACAGGGCCAGCTCCTACAATGAGCAGTTCTTC
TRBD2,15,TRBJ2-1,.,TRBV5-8,CASSLVGRAGNEQFF,TGTGCCAGCAGCTTGGTCGGGAGGGCCGGGAATGAGCAGTTCTTC
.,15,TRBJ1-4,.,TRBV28,CASSLGLRGDEKLFF,TGTGCCAGCAGTTTGGGACTCCGAGGGGATGAAAAACTGTTTTTT
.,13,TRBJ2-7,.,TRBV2,CASKQAGIDEQYF,TGTGCCAGCAAGCAAGCGGGTATAGACGAGCAGTACTTC
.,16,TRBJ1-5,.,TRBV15,CATSRIPGDSNQPQHF,TGTGCCACCAGCAGAATACCAGGGGACAGCAATCAGCCCCAGCATTTT
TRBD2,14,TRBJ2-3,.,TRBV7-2,CASSLGPSGRTQYF,TGTGCCAGCAGCTTAGGGCCTAGCGGGCGGACGCAGTATTTT
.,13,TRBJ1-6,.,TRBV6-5,CASSYGTISPLHF,TGTGCCAGCAGTTACGGGACAATCTCACCCCTCCACTTT
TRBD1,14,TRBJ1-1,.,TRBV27,CASRGQGTITEAFF,TGTGCCAGCAGAGGACAGGGAACGATCACTGAAGCTTTCTTT
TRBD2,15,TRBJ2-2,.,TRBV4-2,CASSREEAGPGELFF,TGTGCCAGCAGCCGGGAGGAAGCGGGACCCGGGGAGCTGTTTTTT
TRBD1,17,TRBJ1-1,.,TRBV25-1,CASTSNRQGAKDTEAFF,TGTGCCAGCACCTCAAATCGCCAGGGGGCTAAGGACACTGAAGCTTTCTTT
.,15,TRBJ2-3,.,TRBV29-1,CSVYATGTWADTQYF,TGCAGCGTTTACGCTACCGGGACTTGGGCAGATACGCAGTATTTT
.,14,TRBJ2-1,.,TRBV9,CASSAGHLLAEQFF,TGTGCCAGCAGTGCGGGACACTTACTAGCGGAGCAGTTCTTC
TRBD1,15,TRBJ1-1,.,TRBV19,CASSTGQGRNTEAFF,TGTGCCAGTAGCACGGGACAGGGGAGGAACACTGAAGCTTTCTTT
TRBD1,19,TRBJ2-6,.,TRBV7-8,CASSPFPGQPQPGANVLTF,TGTGCCAGCAGCCCCTTTCCGGGACAGCCTCAACCTGGGGCCAACGTCCTGACTTTC
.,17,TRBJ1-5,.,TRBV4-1,CASSQDQVAGFNQPQHF,TGCGCCAGCAGCCAAGATCAGGTTGCGGGTTTCAATCAGCCCCAGCATTTT
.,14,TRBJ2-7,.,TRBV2,CASRAPGSLGEQYF,TGTGCCAGCAGAGCCCCGGGATCTCTAGGCGAGCAGTACTTC
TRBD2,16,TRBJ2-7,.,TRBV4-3,CASSQDRGLAVYEQYF,TGCGCCAGCAGCCAAGATCGGGGACTAGCGGTTTACGAGCAGTACTTC
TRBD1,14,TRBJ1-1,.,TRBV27,CASRDRGMNTEAFF,TGTGCCAGCAGGGACAGGGGAATGAACACTGAAGCTTTCTTT
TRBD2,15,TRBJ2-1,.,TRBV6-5,CASSSGVAGGSEQFF,TGTGCCAGCAGTTCCGGGGTAGCGGGAGGGAGTGAGCAGTTCTTC
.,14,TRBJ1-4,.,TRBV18,CASSRQERSEKLFF,TGTGCCAGCTCACGACAGGAGAGGAGTGAAAAACTGTTTTTT
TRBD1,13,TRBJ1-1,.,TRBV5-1,CASSLGQGAEAFF,TGCGCCAGCAGTTTGGGACAGGGCGCTGAAGCTTTCTTT
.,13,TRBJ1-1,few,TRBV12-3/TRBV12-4,CASTRQSNTEAFF,TGTGCCAGCACCCGCCAGTCGAACACTGAAGCTTTCTTT
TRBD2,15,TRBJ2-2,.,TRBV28,CATLTSGRGTGELFF,TGTGCCACCCTTACTAGCGGGAGAGGAACCGGGGAGCTGTTTTTT
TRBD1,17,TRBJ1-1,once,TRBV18,CASSPFGQGEGSTEAFF,TGTGCCAGCTCACCTTTCGGACAGGGGGAGGGGTCCACTGAAGCTTTCTTT
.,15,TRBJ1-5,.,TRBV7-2,CASSLVGGSNQPQHF,TGTGCCAGCAGCTTAGTGGGGGGTAGCAATCAGCCCCAGCATTTT
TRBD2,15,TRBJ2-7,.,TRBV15,CATSRGTSGAYEQYF,TGTGCCACCAGCAGAGGGACTAGCGGGGCCTACGAGCAGTACTTC
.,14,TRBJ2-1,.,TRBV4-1,CASSQEGGYNEQFF,TGCGCCAGCAGCCAAGAGGGAGGCTACAATGAGCAGTTCTTC
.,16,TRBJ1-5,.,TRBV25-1,CASSELGRDGNQPQHF,TGTGCCAGCAGTGAACTGGGCAGGGATGGAAATCAGCCCCAGCATTTT
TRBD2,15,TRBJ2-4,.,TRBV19,CASSMGSGGGNIQYF,TGTGCCAGTAGTATGGGGTCGGGCGGGGGAAACATTCAGTACTTC
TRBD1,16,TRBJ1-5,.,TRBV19,CASSISRGVFNQPQHF,TGTGCCAGTAGTATTAGCAGGGGGGTGTTTAATCAGCCCCAGCATTTT
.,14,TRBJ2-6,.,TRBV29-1,CSVATGSGANVLTF,TGCAGCGTCGCGACAGGCTCTGGGGCCAACGTCCTGACTTTC
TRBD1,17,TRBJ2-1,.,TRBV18,CASSRIQGATSYNEQFF,TGTGCCAGCTCACGCATACAGGGGGCTACCTCCTACAATGAGCAGTTCTTC
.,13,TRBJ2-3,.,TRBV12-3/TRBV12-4,CASSLTNTDTQYF,TGTGCCAGCAGTTTAACTAACACAGATACGCAGTATTTT